This T cell receptor (beta chain) is from a study of shared clonotypes between healthy human individuals. On this clone itself: Its target is not known.

Broader study findings: On the whole, naive subsets had larger estimated richness than memory subsets had.

Per the germline V gene, CDR1 is WNHNN and CDR2 is SYGVQD (reference sequence). The CDR3 has 16 residues. Trimming removed 5 bases from V and 1 base from J; junction bases left unmatched: 9. Repertoires were generated with immunoSEQ multiplex PCR, while TCRdb's copy carries only in-frame clones and drops some. There are over 700,000 clones in the sample; 72% occur only once, and approximately 1.8% lies in the top ten. The TCR was taken from a woman in her twenties or thirties in good health. What was sequenced was memory CD4+ T cells sorted from blood. Subset given: CD45RA-negative fraction. This rearrangement joins TRBV10-1 to TRBJ2-7; 9 bases map to TRBD1. CDR3 sequence reads: CASSIQGATNSYEQYF. The CDR3 coding sequence is TGCGCCAGCAGTATACAGGGGGCAACGAATTCCTACGAGCAGTACTTC.